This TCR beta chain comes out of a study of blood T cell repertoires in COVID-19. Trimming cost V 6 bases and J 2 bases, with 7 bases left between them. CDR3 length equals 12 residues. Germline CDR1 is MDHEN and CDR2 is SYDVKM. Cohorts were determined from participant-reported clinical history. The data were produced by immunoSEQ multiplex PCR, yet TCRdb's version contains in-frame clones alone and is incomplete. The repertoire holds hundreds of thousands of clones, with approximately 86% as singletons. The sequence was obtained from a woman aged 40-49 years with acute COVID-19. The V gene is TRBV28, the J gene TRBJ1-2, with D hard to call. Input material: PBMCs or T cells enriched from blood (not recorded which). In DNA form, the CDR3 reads TGTGCCAGCAGCGGTCTCAACTATGGCTACACCTTC. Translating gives CASSGLNYGYTF.